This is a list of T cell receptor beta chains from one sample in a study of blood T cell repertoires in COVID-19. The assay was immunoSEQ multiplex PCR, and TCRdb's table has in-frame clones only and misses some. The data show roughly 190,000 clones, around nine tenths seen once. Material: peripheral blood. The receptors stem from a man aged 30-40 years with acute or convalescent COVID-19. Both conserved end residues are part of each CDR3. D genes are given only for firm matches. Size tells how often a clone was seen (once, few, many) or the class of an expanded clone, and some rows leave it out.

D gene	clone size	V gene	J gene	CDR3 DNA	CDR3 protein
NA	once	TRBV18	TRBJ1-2	TGTGCCAGCTCACCGTCGTCGAGGGAGAGTGGCTACACCTTC	CASSPSSRESGYTF
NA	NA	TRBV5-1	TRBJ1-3	TGCGCCAGCAGCTTGGAGGGGGTCGGAAACACCATATATTTT	CASSLEGVGNTIYF
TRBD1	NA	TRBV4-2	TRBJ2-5	TGTGCCAGCAGCCAAGGCCCCCCTTTTAGAGGGGGCACCCAAGAGACCCAGTACTTC	CASSQGPPFRGGTQETQYF
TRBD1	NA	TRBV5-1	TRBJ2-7	TGCGCCAGCAGCCCTAGCTCCGGGACAGCCATCTACGAGCAGTACTTC	CASSPSSGTAIYEQYF
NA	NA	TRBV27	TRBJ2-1	TGTGCCAGCAGTTTAGCACTAGTCCACAATGAGCAGTTCTTC	CASSLALVHNEQFF
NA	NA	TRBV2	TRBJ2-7	TGTGCCAGCAGTGGTTTAAATACCGTCGCCACTGACGAGCAGTACTTC	CASSGLNTVATDEQYF
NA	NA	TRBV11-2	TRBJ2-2	TGTGCCAGCAGCTTACTGGGGCACACCGGGGAGCTGTTTTTT	CASSLLGHTGELFF
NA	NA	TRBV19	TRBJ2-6	TGTGCCAGTACTAGTCGGACTGGGGCCAACGTCCTGACTTTC	CASTSRTGANVLTF
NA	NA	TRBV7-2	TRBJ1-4	TGTGCCAGCAGCTTACCCAGACAGCCAACTAATGAAAAACTGTTTTTT	CASSLPRQPTNEKLFF
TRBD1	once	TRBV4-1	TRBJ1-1	TGCGCCAGCAGACAGGGGCAGAAGACTGAAGCTTTCTTT	CASRQGQKTEAFF
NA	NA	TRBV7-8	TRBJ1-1	TGTGCCAGCAGCTTCGCAGGGCATGGAACTGAAGCTTTCTTT	CASSFAGHGTEAFF
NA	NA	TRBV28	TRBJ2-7	TGTGCCAGCAGATTATTCAACGAGCAGTACTTC	CASRLFNEQYF
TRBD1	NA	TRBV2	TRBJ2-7	TGTGCCAGCCGGAGGACAGGGGGCCACGAGCAGTACTTC	CASRRTGGHEQYF
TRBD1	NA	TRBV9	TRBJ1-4	TGTGCCAGCAGCGCCCGTCCCGGGACAGCTAATGAAAAACTGTTTTTT	CASSARPGTANEKLFF